This entry lists 3 T cell receptor beta chains sequenced from one sample in a study of Graves' ophthalmopathy and Graves' hyperthyroidism. Researchers took RNA transcripts and amplified TCR beta CDR3 regions from them. First-round RT-PCR used HTBI primers; second-round multiplex PCR followed. TCRdb re-derived calls from the multiplex PCR reads in MiXCR, one entry per CDR3 protein. The sample lists under 350,000 distinct CDR3 sequences, around a sixth occurring once. The sequenced sample consisted of peripheral blood. The receptor source for this set is an adult man with Graves' ophthalmopathy.

This clonotype was recorded at least ten times. The chain is built from TRBV3-1 and TRBJ1-1; D gene uncertain. Trimming removed 3 bases at V and 3 bases at J, with 14 bases between. The CDR3 spans 15 residues. Germline V gene lookup returns CDR1 LGHDT and CDR2 YNNKEL (reference sequence). The CDR3 DNA reads TGTGCCAGCAGCCATGCCACAGTAGGGTACACTGAAGCTTTCTTT. Its protein is CASSHATVGYTEAFF.

The table lists this clonotype with many counts. The chain carries TRBV15 and TRBJ1-5; 7 nucleotides line up with TRBD1. Trimming cost V 4 bases and J 4 bases; bases outside gene matches: 4. From germline, CDR1 is LNHNV and CDR2 YYDKDF (reference sequence). The CDR3 runs 14 residues. CDR3 region: CATSNYRGNQPQHF. The CDR3, as DNA: TGTGCCACCAGCAATTACAGGGGAAATCAGCCCCAGCATTTT.

Remarks on this clonotype: Given a much more abundant clone one base away, this may be a read error. This chain connects TRBV27 to TRBJ2-7; D possibly matches TRBD1 or TRBD2 (5 bases each). The CDR3 runs to 13 residues. Germline V gene data show CDR1 as MNHEY and CDR2 as SMNVEV (reference sequence). V lost 4 bases and J 7 bases, leaving 14 bases between the germline ends. Written as DNA, the CDR3 is TGTGCCAGCAGTTGGGGGAATCCCGGGGAGCAGTACTTC. It translates to CASSWGNPGEQYF.